This entry is about one T cell receptor (beta chain). These data originate in a study of OX40 agonist ivuxolimab in advanced cancers. Overall study: Averaging roughly 60 years in age, with a range of roughly 20 to 79, the cohort was approximately 87% male. Partial responses were achieved by three patients, of whom one had hepatocellular carcinoma and two had cutaneous melanoma.

Autoimmune disease history or systemic immunosuppression was exclusionary. Blood sampling was done at baseline, cycle 4 day 1, and cycle 7 day 1. V was trimmed by 5 bases and J by 4 bases, leaving 12 bases between them. The CDR3 has 14 residues. Germline values: CDR1 MNHEY, CDR2 SVGAGI. The table came from immunoSEQ multiplex PCR; TCRdb's copy has only in-frame clones and leaves some out. The data contain approximately 49,000 clones, 84% of them singletons. The source of this sequence is an adult with an advanced solid tumor such as melanoma, head and neck, liver or kidney cancer. The chain employs TRBV6-5 and TRBJ2-1; D tentatively reads TRBD1 or TRBD2 (5 bases each). This material consisted of CD4+ or CD8+ T cells sorted from blood, taken in a trial of the OX40 agonist ivuxolimab. The CDR3 DNA sequence: TGTGCCAGCAGTCCCGGGACGGGTTACAATGAGCAGTTCTTC. Its protein product is CASSPGTGYNEQFF.